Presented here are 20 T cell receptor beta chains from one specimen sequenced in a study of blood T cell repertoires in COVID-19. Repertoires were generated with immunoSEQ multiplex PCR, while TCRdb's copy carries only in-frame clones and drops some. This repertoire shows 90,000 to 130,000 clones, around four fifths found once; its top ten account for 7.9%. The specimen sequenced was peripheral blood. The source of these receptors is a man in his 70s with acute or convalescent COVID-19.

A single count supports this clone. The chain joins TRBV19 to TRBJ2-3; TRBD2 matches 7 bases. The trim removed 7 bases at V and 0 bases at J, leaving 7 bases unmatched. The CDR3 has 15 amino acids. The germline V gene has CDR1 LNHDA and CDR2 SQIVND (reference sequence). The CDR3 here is CASTRRGDSTDTQYF. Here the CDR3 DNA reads TGTGCCAGTACCAGACGGGGGGATAGCACAGATACGCAGTATTTT.

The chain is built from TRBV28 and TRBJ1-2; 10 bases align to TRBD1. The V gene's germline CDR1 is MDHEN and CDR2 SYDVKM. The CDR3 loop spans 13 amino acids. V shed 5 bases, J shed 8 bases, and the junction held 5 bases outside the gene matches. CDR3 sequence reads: CASSPWDRGGYTF. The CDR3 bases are TGTGCCAGCAGTCCTTGGGACAGGGGAGGCTACACCTTC.

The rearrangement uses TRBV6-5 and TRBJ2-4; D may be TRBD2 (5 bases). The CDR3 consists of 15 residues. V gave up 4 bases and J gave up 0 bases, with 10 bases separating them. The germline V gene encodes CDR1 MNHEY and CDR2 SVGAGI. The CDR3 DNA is TGTGCCAGCAGTTCGCCGGAGGTAGCCAAAAACATTCAGTACTTC. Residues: CASSSPEVAKNIQYF.

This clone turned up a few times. The CDR3 loop reads CATSDYSGTEAFF. CDR3 bases: TGTGCCACCAGTGACTACTCCGGGACAGAAGCTTTCTTT. The chain uses TRBV24-1 and TRBJ1-1, with D maybe TRBD1 (6 bases). CDR1 is KGHDR, CDR2 SFDVKD, per germline. The CDR3 has 13 amino acids. The V end was cut by 4 bases, the J end by 8 bases, with 13 bases between.

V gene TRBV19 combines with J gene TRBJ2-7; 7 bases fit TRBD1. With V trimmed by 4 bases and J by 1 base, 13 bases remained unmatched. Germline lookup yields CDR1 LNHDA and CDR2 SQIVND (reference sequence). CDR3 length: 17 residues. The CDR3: CASSTPPGQRGSYEQYF. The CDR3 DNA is TGTGCCAGTAGTACCCCTCCGGGACAGCGAGGATCCTACGAGCAGTACTTC.

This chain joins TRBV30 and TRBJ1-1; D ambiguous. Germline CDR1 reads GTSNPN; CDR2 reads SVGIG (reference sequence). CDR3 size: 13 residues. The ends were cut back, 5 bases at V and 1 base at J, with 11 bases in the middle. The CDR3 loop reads CAWLHSRNTEAFF. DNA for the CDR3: TGTGCCTGGCTCCATTCCAGGAACACTGAAGCTTTCTTT.

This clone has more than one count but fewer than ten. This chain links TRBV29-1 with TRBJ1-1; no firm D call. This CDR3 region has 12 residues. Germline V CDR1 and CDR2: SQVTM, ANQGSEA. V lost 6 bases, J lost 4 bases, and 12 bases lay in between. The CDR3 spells CSVMPPSTEAFF. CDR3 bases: TGCAGCGTGATGCCGCCCAGCACTGAAGCTTTCTTT.

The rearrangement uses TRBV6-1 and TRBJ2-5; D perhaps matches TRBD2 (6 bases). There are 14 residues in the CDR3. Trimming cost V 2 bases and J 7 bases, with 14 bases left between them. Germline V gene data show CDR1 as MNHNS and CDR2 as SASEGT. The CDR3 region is CASSELEGLATQYF. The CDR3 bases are TGTGCCAGCAGTGAATTGGAGGGGTTGGCGACCCAGTACTTC.

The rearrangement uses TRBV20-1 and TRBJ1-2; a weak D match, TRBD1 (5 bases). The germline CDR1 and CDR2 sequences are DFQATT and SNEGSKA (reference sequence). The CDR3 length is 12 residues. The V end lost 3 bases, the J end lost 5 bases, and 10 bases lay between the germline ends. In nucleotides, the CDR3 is TGCAGTGCTAGTTTGCCAGGGTATGGCTACACCTTC. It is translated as CSASLPGYGYTF.

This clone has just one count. The CDR3 DNA reads as TGTGCCAGCAGCCGTAGAAACACTGAAGCTTTCTTT. This gives the protein CASSRRNTEAFF. V gene TRBV3-1 (or the pseudogene TRBV3-2) combines with J gene TRBJ1-1, with D unclear. V was shortened by 4 bases and J by 2 bases, with 5 bases between the two germline ends. Germline CDR1 LGHDT, CDR2 YNNKEL (reference sequence). The CDR3 sequence is 12 residues long.

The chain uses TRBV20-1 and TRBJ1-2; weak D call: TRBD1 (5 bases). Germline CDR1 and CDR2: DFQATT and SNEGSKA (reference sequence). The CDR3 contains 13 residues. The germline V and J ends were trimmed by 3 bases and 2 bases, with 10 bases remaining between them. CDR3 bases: TGCAGTGCTAGTGGGGCAGGGAACTATGGCTACACCTTC. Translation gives CSASGAGNYGYTF.

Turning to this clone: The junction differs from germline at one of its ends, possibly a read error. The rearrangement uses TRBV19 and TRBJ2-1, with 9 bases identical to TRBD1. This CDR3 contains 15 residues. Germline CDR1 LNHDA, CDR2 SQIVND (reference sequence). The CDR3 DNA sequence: TGTGCCAGTAGTGTAGACAGGGGGTTATACAATGAGCAGTTCTTC. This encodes CASSVDRGLYNEQFF.

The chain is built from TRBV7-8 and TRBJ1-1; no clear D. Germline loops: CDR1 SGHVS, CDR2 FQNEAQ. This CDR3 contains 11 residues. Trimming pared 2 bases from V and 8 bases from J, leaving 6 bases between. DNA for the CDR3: TGTGCCAGCAGCTTATCGCGAGAAGCTTTCTTT. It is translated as CASSLSREAFF.

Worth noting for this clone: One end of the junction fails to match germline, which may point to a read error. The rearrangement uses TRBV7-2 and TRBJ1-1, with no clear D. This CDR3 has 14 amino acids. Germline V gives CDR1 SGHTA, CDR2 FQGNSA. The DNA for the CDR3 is TGTGCCAGCAGCTTATATCCCGGGAACCCTGAAGCTTTCTTT. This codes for CASSLYPGNPEAFF.

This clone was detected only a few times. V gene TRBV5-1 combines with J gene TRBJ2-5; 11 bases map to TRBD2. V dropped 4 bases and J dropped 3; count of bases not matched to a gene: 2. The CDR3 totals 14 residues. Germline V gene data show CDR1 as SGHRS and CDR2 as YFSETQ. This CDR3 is CASSTGLAEETQYF. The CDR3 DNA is TGCGCCAGCAGCACGGGACTAGCGGAAGAGACCCAGTACTTC.

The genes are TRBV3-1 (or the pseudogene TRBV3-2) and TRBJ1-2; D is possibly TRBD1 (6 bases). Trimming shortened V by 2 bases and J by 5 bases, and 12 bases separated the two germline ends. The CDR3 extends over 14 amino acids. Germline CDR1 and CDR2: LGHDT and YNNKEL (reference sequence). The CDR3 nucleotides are TGTGCCAGCAGCCAATCGACAGGTCGTTATGGCTACACCTTC. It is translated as CASSQSTGRYGYTF.

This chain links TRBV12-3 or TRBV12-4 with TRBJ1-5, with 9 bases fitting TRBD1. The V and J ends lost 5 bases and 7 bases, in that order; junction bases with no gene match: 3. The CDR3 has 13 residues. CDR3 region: CASSKGQGQPQHF. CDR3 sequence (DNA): TGTGCCAGCAGTAAGGGACAGGGACAGCCCCAGCATTTT.

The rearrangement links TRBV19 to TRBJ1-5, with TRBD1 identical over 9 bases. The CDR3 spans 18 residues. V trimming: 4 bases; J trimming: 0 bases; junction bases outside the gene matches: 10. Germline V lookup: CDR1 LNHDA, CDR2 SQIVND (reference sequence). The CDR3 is CASSKRTGVGYSNQPQHF. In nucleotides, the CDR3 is TGTGCCAGTAGTAAGCGGACAGGGGTTGGTTATAGCAATCAGCCCCAGCATTTT.

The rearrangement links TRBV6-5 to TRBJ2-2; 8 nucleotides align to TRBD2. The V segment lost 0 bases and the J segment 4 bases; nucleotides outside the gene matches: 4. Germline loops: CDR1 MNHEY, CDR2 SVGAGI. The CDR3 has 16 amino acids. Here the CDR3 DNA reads TGTGCCAGCAGTTACTCCGGGGGGGGAGGCACCGGGGAGCTGTTTTTT. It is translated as CASSYSGGGGTGELFF.

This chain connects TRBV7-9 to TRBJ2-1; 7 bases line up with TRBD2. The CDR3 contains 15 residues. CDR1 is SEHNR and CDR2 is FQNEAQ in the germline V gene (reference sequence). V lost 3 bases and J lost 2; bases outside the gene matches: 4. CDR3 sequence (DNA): TGTGCCAGCAGCTTGGGGGGGAGCGCCTACAATGAGCAGTTCTTC. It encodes CASSLGGSAYNEQFF.